Each of the 2 T cell receptor beta chains below was sequenced from the same sample in a study of CXCR3-negative and CXCR3-positive naive CD8 T cells. Study-level findings and limits: More hydrophobic TRB CDR3s were found in CXCR3-positive naive cells than in CXCR3-negative naive cells.

No antigens are known for them. It was by 5' RACE with UMI labels that the TRB cDNA libraries were prepared. TCRdb reworked the 5' RACE reads into one entry per CDR3 protein, no DNA. The sample's table shows approximately 90,000 distinct CDR3 sequences. Input material: naive CXCR3+ CD8+ T cells from blood. Subset here: CD45RO-CCR7+CD27+CD95- naive CD8+ T cells expressing CXCR3 (TNR3+). The receptors shown here come from a human donor in good health. Some clones in this sample may be carry-over from other donors' samples.

The chain joins TRBV5-1 to TRBJ2-2; TCRdb's assignment of TRBD1 cannot be checked, as there is no DNA. This CDR3 comprises 15 residues. Per germline, CDR1 SGHRS and CDR2 YFSETQ. Here the CDR3 reads CASSFNRETTGELFF.

This chain links TRBV2 with TRBJ2-3. This CDR3 is 17 amino acids long. Germline V gives CDR1 SNHLY, CDR2 FYNNEI. The chain's CDR3 is CASSPALATQSSRAQYF.